The next 10 T cell receptor beta chains were all read from a single sample in a study of lymphopenia after photon versus proton radiotherapy. The table came from immunoSEQ multiplex PCR; TCRdb's copy has only in-frame clones and leaves some out. The sample yields 150,000 to 200,000 clones, around nine tenths seen once. Sample: peripheral blood, taken from a patient treated with photon-based radiotherapy. These TCRs come from a man aged 50-60 years with gastric cancer.

The V and J genes are TRBV4-3 and TRBJ1-2, with a possible D match to TRBD1 (5 bases). The V and J ends lost 0 bases and 2 bases respectively, with 10 bases between them. Germline CDR1 reads LGHNA; CDR2 reads YSLEER. The CDR3 has 15 residues. CDR3 DNA sequence: TGCGCCAGCAGCCAAGAAGGGCCAGGGAACTATGGCTACACCTTC. Protein sequence: CASSQEGPGNYGYTF.

CDR3 amino acids: CASSLDTGYEWFF. The CDR3 nucleotides are TGCGCCAGCAGCTTGGACACAGGGTATGAGTGGTTCTTC. The V gene is TRBV5-1, the J gene TRBJ2-1, with D possibly being TRBD1 (6 bases). This CDR3 is built from 13 residues. CDR1 and CDR2 (germline): SGHRS, YFSETQ. The V and J ends lost 0 bases and 15 bases respectively, with 16 bases between them.

V gene TRBV6-5 combines with J gene TRBJ1-4; weak D call: TRBD1 (5 bases). The CDR3 has 15 amino acids. The germline gives CDR1 MNHEY, CDR2 SVGAGI. Trimming left V 4 bases short and J 0 bases short, with 9 bases between. DNA for the CDR3: TGTGCCAGCAGTTTAGTGACAGCAACTAATGAAAAACTGTTTTTT. Amino acid sequence: CASSLVTATNEKLFF.

This clone was recorded only once. The chain employs TRBV28 and TRBJ2-7; tentative D call: TRBD2 (6 bases). CDR1 and CDR2 from the germline V gene are MDHEN and SYDVKM. This CDR3 is 11 amino acids long. Trimming removed 4 bases from V and 9 bases from J, with 10 bases in between. CDR3 in amino acids: CASSSGGWQYF. DNA for the CDR3: TGTGCCAGCAGTTCAGGAGGGTGGCAGTACTTC.

The V gene is TRBV5-4, the J gene TRBJ2-1, with 10 bases lining up with TRBD1. The trim removed 3 bases at V and 6 bases at J, leaving 9 bases unmatched. Germline V lookup: CDR1 SGHNT, CDR2 YYREEE (reference sequence). There are 16 residues in the CDR3. The CDR3 sequence is CASSSPTGQGFNEQFF. Written as DNA, the CDR3 is TGTGCCAGCAGCTCTCCAACGGGACAGGGGTTCAATGAGCAGTTCTTC. The full variable domain, in which reference TRBV5-4 and TRBJ2-1 provide the parts outside the CDR3, is ETGVTQSPTHLIKTRGQQVTLRCSSQSGHNTVSWYQQALGQGPQFIFQYYREEENGRGNFPPRFSGLQFPNYSSELNVNALELDDSALYLCASSSPTGQGFNEQFFGPGTRLTVL.

The genes are TRBV7-3 and TRBJ2-2; 7 nucleotides agree with TRBD1. From germline, CDR1 is SGHTA and CDR2 FQGTGA. With V trimmed by 1 base and J by 7 bases, 6 bases remained unmatched. The CDR3 is 15 residues long. Written as DNA, the CDR3 is TGTGCCAGCAGCTTAAGAGGACAGGCGGGCGGGGAGCTGTTTTTT. Its translation: CASSLRGQAGGELFF.

The V gene is TRBV30, the J gene TRBJ1-2; D gene unclear. Looked up from germline, CDR1 is GTSNPN and CDR2 is SVGIG (reference sequence). V was cut by 6 bases and J by 7 bases, with 12 bases left in between. The CDR3 consists of 11 residues. CDR3 nucleotides: TGTGCCTGCCCGGCGACGGGTGGCTACACCTTC. It specifies CACPATGGYTF.

This chain joins TRBV6-6 and TRBJ2-7, with 7 bases fitting TRBD2. The junction had 5 bases not matched to a gene; V was cut back by 1 base and J by 5 bases. This CDR3 is 14 amino acids long. Germline CDR1 and CDR2: MNHNY and SVGAGI (reference sequence). The CDR3 nucleotides are TGTGCCAGCAGTTACTGGGCGGGAGAGAACGAGCAGTACTTC. Translating it yields CASSYWAGENEQYF.

The chain has TRBV6-6 and TRBJ1-2; the D gene is possibly TRBD1 (6 bases). With 8 bases removed from V and 6 bases from J, the gap between germline ends came to 16 bases. Germline-derived CDR1 and CDR2 are MNHNY and SVGAGI (reference sequence). The CDR3 loop spans 13 amino acids. The CDR3 is CASLGGSADGYTF. DNA for the CDR3: TGTGCCAGCCTAGGGGGTTCAGCGGATGGCTACACCTTC.

The rearrangement uses TRBV2 and TRBJ2-5; TRBD1 aligns across 8 bases. CDR1 is SNHLY, CDR2 FYNNEI, per germline. This CDR3 contains 13 residues. The J segment lost 2 bases and the V segment lost 5 bases, leaving 1 base of the junction unmatched. The CDR3 DNA follows: TGTGCCAGCAGTTGGGACAGGCAAGAGACCCAGTACTTC. Protein product: CASSWDRQETQYF.